This T cell receptor beta chain stems from a study of neoadjuvant nivolumab and ipilimumab in lung cancer (dated by TCRdb to the early 2020s). General notes on the study: Nivolumab was given at 3 mg/kg intravenously on days 1, 15 and 29, and the combination arm added ipilimumab 1 mg/kg on day 1 only. The primary trial endpoint was the major pathologic response (MPR) rate in the intention-to-treat population in each study arm. Seven patients had matched pretherapy and resected tumor pairs analyzed, with four treated with nivolumab and three with nivolumab plus ipilimumab. The study compared TCR repertoires in pretherapy (baseline) peripheral blood with TCR repertoires in tumors resected at surgery after neoadjuvant immune checkpoint blockade. The trial treated approximately 42 patients with operable NSCLC: some 23 were randomized to nivolumab monotherapy and 21 to nivolumab plus ipilimumab. Study-wide findings and limitations: A positive correlation was observed between pretherapy blood TCR richness and richness in tumors resected after neoadjuvant therapy (Spearman R ~ 0.8). Greater TCR richness and clonality were observed in resected tumors than in tumor-adjacent uninvolved lung, and increases were observed in more dual-therapy-treated tumors. Tumor T-cell richness and clonality rose from pretherapy to surgery in three of three dual-therapy tumors but in only two of four nivolumab-treated tumors. A small number of samples underwent TCR sequencing. There was no significant correlation between TCR clonality and pathologic tumor regression, and just a single major-pathologic-response sample was available for the clonality-regression analysis.

The library relied on the immunoSEQ multiplex PCR assay. For the original study's pipeline: Repertoires were summarized by richness and clonality, and significantly expanded and contracted clones were identified between pre- and post-therapy samples. TCRdb carries this immuneACCESS record with in-frame sequences only. Its versions omit some clonotypes, under half of them owing to an unresolved V gene in the studies checked, with the rest unexplained. The D gene and trimming were derived from the DNA, and the V and J assignments and clone size from that table. For this sample there are 3,800 or so clones; approximately 75% appear just once. 1.2% to 1.5% of the sample is taken by the ten largest. This specimen's time point label, per the study, means: at surgical resection after neoadjuvant nivolumab +/- ipilimumab. The samples were taken from NEOSTAR, a phase 2 randomized trial in operable NSCLC that tested neoadjuvant nivolumab or nivolumab plus ipilimumab, followed by surgery.

About this clone itself: Its cognate antigen has yet to be identified. Base qualities are not recorded, but no much larger clone differs from it by a single base.

For this chain, trimming is 2 bases at the V end and 0 bases at the J end, and the number of junction bases without a gene match is 6. CDR1 and CDR2 are read off the germline V gene as MDHEN and SYDVKM. From its cysteine to its phenylalanine, the CDR3 spans 16 amino acids. The DNA shown is the 48-base CDR3, in frame from base 1. The receptor was derived from an adult with non-small cell lung cancer. This specimen was peripheral blood, taken after neoadjuvant nivolumab, alone or with ipilimumab, at or shortly before surgery. This sequence uses TRBV28 and TRBJ2-7; 8 central bases correspond to TRBD1. CDR3 loop: CASSLGGQANSYEQYF. DNA sequence: TGTGCCAGCAGTTTAGGGGGACAGGCGAACTCCTACGAGCAGTACTTC. This CDR3, with the reference TRBV28 and TRBJ2-7 proteins standing in past its ends, gives the full variable domain DVKVTQSSRYLVKRTGEKVFLECVQDMDHENMFWYRQDPGLGLRLIYFSYDVKMKEKGDIPEGYSVSREKKERFSLILESASTNQTSMYLCASSLGGQANSYEQYFGPGTRLTVT.